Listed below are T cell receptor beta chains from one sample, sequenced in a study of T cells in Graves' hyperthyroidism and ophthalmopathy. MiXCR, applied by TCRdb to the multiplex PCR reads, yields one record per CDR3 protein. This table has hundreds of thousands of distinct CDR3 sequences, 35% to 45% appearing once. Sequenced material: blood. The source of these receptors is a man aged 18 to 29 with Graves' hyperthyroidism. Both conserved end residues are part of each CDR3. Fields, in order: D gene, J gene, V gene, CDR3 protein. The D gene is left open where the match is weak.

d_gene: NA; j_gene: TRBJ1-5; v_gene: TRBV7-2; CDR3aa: CASSPDTARPQHF
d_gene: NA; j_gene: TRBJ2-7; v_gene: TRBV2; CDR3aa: CASTLEGPSGDEQYF
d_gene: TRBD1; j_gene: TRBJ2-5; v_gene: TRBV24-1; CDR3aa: CATSEAGTGEEETQYF
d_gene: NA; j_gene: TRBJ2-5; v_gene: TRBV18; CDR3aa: CASSPLGDYQETQYF
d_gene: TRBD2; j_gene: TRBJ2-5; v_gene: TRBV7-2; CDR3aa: CASSHSSSGSAETQYF
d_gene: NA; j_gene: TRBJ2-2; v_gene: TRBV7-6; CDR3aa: CASSLRGFTWAGELFF
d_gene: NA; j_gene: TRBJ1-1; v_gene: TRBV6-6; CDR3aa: CASRDAPTEAFF
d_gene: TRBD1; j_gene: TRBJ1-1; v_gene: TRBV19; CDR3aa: CASSTTGGGGPTEAFF
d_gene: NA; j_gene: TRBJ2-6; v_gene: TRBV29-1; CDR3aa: CSVPGSGANVLTF
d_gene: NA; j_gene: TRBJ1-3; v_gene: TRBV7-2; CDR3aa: CASRGPYFSGNTIYF
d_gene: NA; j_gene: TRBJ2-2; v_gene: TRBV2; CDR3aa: CASSAGAYTGELFF
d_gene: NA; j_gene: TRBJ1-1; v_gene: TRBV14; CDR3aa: CASSYGGATEAFF
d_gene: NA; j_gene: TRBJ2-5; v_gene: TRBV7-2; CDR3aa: CASSFFETQYF
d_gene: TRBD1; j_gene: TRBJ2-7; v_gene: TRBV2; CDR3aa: CASIEIGTGSYEQYF
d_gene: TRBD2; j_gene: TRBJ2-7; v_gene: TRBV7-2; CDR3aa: CASSLELAGGWAYEQYF
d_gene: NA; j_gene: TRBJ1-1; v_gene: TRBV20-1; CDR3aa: CSAYGGTEAFF
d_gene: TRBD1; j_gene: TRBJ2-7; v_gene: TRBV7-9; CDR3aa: CASSSGDRVIYEQYF
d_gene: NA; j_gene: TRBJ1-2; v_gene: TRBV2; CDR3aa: CASMRRNYGYTF
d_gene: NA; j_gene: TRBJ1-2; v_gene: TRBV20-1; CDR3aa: CSAREPRGGYTF
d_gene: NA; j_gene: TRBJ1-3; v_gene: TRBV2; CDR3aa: CAVQVSGNTIYF
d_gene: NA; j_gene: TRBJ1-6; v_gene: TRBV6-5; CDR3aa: CATRRDSPLHF
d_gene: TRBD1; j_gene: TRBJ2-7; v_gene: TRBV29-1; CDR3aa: CSALIQGAHEQYF
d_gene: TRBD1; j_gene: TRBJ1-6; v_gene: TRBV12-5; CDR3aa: CASGFGTESDREGSPLHF
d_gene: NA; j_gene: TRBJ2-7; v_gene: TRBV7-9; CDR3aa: CASSSKVGPSSYEQYF
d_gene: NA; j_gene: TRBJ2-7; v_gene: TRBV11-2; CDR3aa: CASTLEDRPYVQYF
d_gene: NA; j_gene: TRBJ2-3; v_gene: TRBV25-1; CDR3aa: CASSAGSTDTQYF
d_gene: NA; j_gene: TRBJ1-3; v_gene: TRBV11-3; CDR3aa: CASSPDPDPGNTIYF
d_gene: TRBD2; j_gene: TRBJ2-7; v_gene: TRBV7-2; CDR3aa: CASEAGGGYF
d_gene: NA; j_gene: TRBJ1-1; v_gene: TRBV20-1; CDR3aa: CSAARAGVGTEAFF
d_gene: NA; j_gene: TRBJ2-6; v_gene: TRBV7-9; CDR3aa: CASSPPQGTGANVLTF
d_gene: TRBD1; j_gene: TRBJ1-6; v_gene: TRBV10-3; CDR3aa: CAISAGTGPPLHF
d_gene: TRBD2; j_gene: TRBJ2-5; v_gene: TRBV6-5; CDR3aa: CASRRGSSGTQETQYF
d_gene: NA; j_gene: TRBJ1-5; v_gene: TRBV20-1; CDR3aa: CSAKQGGRPQHF
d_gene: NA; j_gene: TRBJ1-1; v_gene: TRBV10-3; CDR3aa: CAIKGNTEAFF
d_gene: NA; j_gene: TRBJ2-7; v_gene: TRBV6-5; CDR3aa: CASRLTGLSPWTPYEQYF
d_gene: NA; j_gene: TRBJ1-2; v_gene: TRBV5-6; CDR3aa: CASSKPTGYGYTF
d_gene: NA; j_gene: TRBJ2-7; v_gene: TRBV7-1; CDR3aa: CASSLILRGDPTYEQYF
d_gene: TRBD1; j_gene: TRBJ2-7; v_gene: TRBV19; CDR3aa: CASSISGTGGFEQYF
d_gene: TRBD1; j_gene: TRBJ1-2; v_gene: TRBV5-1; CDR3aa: CASSLGQVYGYTF
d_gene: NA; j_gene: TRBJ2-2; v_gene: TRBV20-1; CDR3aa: CSARMGRNTGELFF
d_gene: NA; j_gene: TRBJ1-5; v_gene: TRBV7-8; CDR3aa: CASSLVTGVGNQPQHF
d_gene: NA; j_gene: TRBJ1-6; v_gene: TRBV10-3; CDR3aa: CAIGPGVESPLHF
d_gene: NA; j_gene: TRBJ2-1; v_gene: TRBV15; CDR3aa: CATSRVSSNEQFF
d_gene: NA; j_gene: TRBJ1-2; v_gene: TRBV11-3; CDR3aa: CASSDGGGYTF